Listed here is a single T cell receptor (beta chain). What it binds is unknown. The data derive from a study of Ad26.COV2.S vaccination and SARS-CoV-2 variants. Study-wide context: Once or twice, 56 days apart, Ad26.COV2.S was delivered intramuscularly.

Regarding the study as a whole: Vaccine recipients had higher spike-specific TCR breadth than placebo recipients.

Treatment specified: about 20 received Ad26.COV2.S at low or high dose, single or two shots; several received placebo; per-sample allocation not given. The samples date from day 63 after the first vaccine or placebo injection. In the vaccine, an Ad26 vector expressed the SARS-CoV-2 spike of the Wuhan strain. Assay used: immunoSEQ multiplex PCR; TCRdb lists only in-frame clones, some missing. The sample lists around 300,000 clones; 88% were seen once. Material: peripheral blood, obtained in a trial of Ad26.COV2.S vaccine versus placebo. The sequence was collected from a person between 18 and 60 years old who received the Ad26.COV2.S COVID-19 vaccine or a placebo.

The CDR3 DNA sequence: TGTGCCAGCAGTTTTACCGGGACAGCATCTGGAAACACCATATATTTT. Residues: CASSFTGTASGNTIYF. The V and J genes are TRBV6-2 or TRBV6-3 and TRBJ1-3; 7 nucleotides agree with TRBD1. Germline V gives CDR1 MNHEY, CDR2 SVGEGT. This CDR3 spans 16 amino acids. After removal of 4 bases from V and 1 base from J, the junction contained 7 bases not matched to a gene.